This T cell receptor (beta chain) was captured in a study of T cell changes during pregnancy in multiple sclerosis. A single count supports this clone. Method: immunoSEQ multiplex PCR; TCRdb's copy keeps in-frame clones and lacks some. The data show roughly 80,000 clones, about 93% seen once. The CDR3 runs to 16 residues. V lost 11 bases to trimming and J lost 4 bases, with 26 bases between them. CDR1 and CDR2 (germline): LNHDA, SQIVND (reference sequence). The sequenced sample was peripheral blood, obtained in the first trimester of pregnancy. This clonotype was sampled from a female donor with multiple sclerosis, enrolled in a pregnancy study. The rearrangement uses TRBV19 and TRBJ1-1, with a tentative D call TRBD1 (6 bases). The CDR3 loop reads CACLRGTQDLLTEAFF. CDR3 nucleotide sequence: TGTGCCTGCCTCAGGGGAACACAGGATTTGCTCACTGAAGCTTTCTTT.